This TCR beta chain was sequenced during a study of CD8+ T cells in alopecia areata. Overall study findings and caveats: Among patients, TCR sharing was less clear than in mice, a difference possibly due in part to HLA diversity in the patient population.

This clone has more than one count but fewer than ten. Its antigen is undetermined. Germline V CDR1 and CDR2: LNHDA, SQIVND (reference sequence). Trimming removed 3 bases from V and 4 bases from J, with 16 bases in between. The CDR3 loop spans 16 amino acids. The authors extracted RNA and reverse transcribed it into cDNA as the sequencing template. TCRdb keeps only in-frame clones here, not all; method: immunoSEQ multiplex PCR. The sample has 110,000 to 150,000 clones; 62% are singletons. What was sequenced was CD8+ T cells sorted from blood. The V gene is TRBV19, the J gene TRBJ2-1; D might be TRBD1 (6 bases). This sequence originates from a human donor in good health. The CDR3 sequence: CASSIDLSGVYNEQFF. The CDR3 DNA reads as TGTGCCAGTAGTATTGATTTGTCAGGGGTATACAATGAGCAGTTCTTC.